The T cell receptor beta chain under discussion was sequenced for a study of blood T cell repertoires in COVID-19. One Seattle source followed patients from active infection through their disease course. V shed 3 bases and J 3 bases; nucleotides not matched to a gene: 5. This CDR3 spans 15 amino acids. Germline V CDR1 and CDR2: LNHDA, SQIVND (reference sequence). Authors' data handling: Amplification with reference gene primers provided the estimates of nucleated cell counts. The data were produced by immunoSEQ multiplex PCR, yet TCRdb's version contains in-frame clones alone and is incomplete. D and trimming come from the DNA, and the V and J calls and clone size come from that table. In the table there are 200,000 to 250,000 clones, 86% of which are singletons.

The chain is built from TRBV19 and TRBJ1-2, with TRBD1 matching 9 bases. Sequenced input: peripheral blood. The receptor was derived from a woman over 75 with COVID-19, enrolled during active disease. The DNA of the CDR3 is TGTGCCAGTAGTATGGAGGGACAGGGATACTATGGCTACACCTTC. Translated: CASSMEGQGYYGYTF.